This is a list of T cell receptor beta chains from one sample in a study of T-cell reconstitution after alpha-beta-depleted transplantation in children. TCRdb redid the calling of the PCR reads with MiXCR, one entry per CDR3 protein. The sample shows about 220,000 distinct CDR3 sequences, 17% of them seen only once. Sequences were derived from PBMCs, mostly from graft donor cells, sampled 360 days after TCRalphabeta/CD19-depleted stem cell transplant. The receptors were sampled from a male patient under 10 years old who had a stem cell transplant for acute lymphoblastic leukemia, so the T cells may come from the graft donor. The CDR3 runs from the conserved cysteine through the conserved F or W. The D gene is left open where the match is weak. Clone size is given for some rows only: seen once, a few or many times, or a class if the clone is expanded.

cdr3_length: 14
d_call: .
clone_size: few
v_call: TRBV6-1
j_call: TRBJ1-2
cdr3_nt: TGTGCCAGCAGCCCTAACGGACCGCTCTCTGGCTACACCTTC
cdr3_aa: CASSPNGPLSGYTF

cdr3_length: 15
d_call: TRBD1
clone_size: few
v_call: TRBV7-2
j_call: TRBJ1-4
cdr3_nt: TGTGCCAGCAGCCCAGGGGACAGGGACTTAGAAAAACTGTTTTTT
cdr3_aa: CASSPGDRDLEKLFF

cdr3_length: 16
d_call: TRBD1
clone_size: .
v_call: TRBV5-1
j_call: TRBJ2-2
cdr3_nt: TGCGCCAGCAGCCGGCAGACAGGGGAGGTCACCGGGGAGCTGTTTTTT
cdr3_aa: CASSRQTGEVTGELFF

cdr3_length: 14
d_call: .
clone_size: few
v_call: TRBV13
j_call: TRBJ2-7
cdr3_nt: TGTGCCAGCAGGTACAGGGGGGGATCCTACGAGCAGTACTTC
cdr3_aa: CASRYRGGSYEQYF

cdr3_length: 15
d_call: .
clone_size: many
v_call: TRBV5-6
j_call: TRBJ2-1
cdr3_nt: TGTGCCAGCAGCGTACGACGGAACTCCTACAATGAGCAGTTCTTC
cdr3_aa: CASSVRRNSYNEQFF

cdr3_length: 15
d_call: .
clone_size: few
v_call: TRBV7-9
j_call: TRBJ2-1
cdr3_nt: TGTGCCAGCAGCGCAGGATCCTTCTCCTACAATGAGCAGTTCTTC
cdr3_aa: CASSAGSFSYNEQFF

cdr3_length: 15
d_call: TRBD1
clone_size: .
v_call: TRBV12-3/TRBV12-4
j_call: TRBJ2-2
cdr3_nt: TGTGCCAGCAGTTTAAGACAGGGCATCACCGGGGAGCTGTTTTTT
cdr3_aa: CASSLRQGITGELFF

cdr3_length: 16
d_call: .
clone_size: .
v_call: TRBV20-1
j_call: TRBJ1-5
cdr3_nt: TGCAGTGCTAGAAGGGCAGCAGATTTTAGCAATCAGCCCCAGCATTTT
cdr3_aa: CSARRAADFSNQPQHF

cdr3_length: 16
d_call: TRBD2
clone_size: many
v_call: TRBV12-3/TRBV12-4
j_call: TRBJ2-7
cdr3_nt: TGTGCCAGCAGTTCTCATAGCGGGCAAGACTCCTACGAGCAGTACTTC
cdr3_aa: CASSSHSGQDSYEQYF

cdr3_length: 15
d_call: TRBD2
clone_size: many
v_call: TRBV7-6
j_call: TRBJ2-3
cdr3_nt: TGTGCCAGCAGCTTGGGACTAGCCAGCACAGATACGCAGTATTTT
cdr3_aa: CASSLGLASTDTQYF